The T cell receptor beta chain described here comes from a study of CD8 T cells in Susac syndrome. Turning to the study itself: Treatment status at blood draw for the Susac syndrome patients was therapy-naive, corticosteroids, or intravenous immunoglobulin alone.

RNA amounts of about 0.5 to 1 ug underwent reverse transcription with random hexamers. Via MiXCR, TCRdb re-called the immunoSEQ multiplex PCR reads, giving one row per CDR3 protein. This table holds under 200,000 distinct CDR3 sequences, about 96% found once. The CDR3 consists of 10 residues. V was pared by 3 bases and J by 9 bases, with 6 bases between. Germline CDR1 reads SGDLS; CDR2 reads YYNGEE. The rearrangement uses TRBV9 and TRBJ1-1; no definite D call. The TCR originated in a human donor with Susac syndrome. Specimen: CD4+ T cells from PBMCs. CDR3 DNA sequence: TGTGCCAGCAGCGAACCTCAAGCTTTCTTT. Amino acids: CASSEPQAFF. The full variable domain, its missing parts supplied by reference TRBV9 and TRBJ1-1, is DSGVTQTPKHLITATGQRVTLRCSPRSGDLSVYWYQQSLDQGLQFLIQYYNGEERAKGNILERFSAQQFPDLHSELNLSSLELGDSALYFCASSEPQAFFGQGTRLTVV.